These T cell receptor beta chains were read from a single sample in a study of glioma-infiltrating T cells after dendritic cell vaccination. Method: immunoSEQ multiplex PCR; TCRdb's copy keeps in-frame clones and lacks some. The top ten hold approximately 5.4% of the sample, which has approximately 92,000 clones, 80% seen once. This sample comprised blood, obtained after dendritic cell vaccination. These receptors all come from a human donor with glioblastoma. CDR3s include the opening cysteine and the closing phenylalanine or tryptophan.

>TRBV5-1
CASSPGPGGDTQYF
>TRBV5-1
CASSLAAGGIAGGPGETQYF
>TRBV5-1
CASSPTGRGGETQYF
>TRBV7-2
CASSLLRLASYEQYF
>TRBV5-1
CASSLLTDSTVEAFF
>TRBV18
CASSPPNRASYEQYF
>TRBV2
CASSEYRGAQPQHF
>TRBV10-3
CAISVEGSGTEAFF
>TRBV5-4
CASSLIDRVEYTF
>TRBV29-1
CSVSPGTSGGNLQYF
>TRBV6-6
CASSPLGRGHTDTQYF
>TRBV25-1
CASSEMQGQNTGELFF
>TRBV30
CAWSVLFQTGSGNTIYF
>TRBV7-9
CASSPRGHTEAFF
>TRBV5-1
CASSQAGQGAPTNYGYTF
>TRBV5-1
CASSGGPQNIQYF
>TRBV5-1
CASSEGAGKTEAFF
>TRBV7-9
CASLAGNTDTQYF
>TRBV5-1
CASSLDLRTGGGYGYTF
>TRBV2
CASRITYTGELFF
>TRBV18
CASSPPNRVDEKLFF
>TRBV11-2
CASSFSGNAYEQYF
>TRBV2
CASSEGRDYGYTF
>TRBV5-1
CASSPRQNSPLHF
>TRBV5-1
CASSIQGANTEAFF
>TRBV5-1
CASSLAGGSNEQFF
>TRBV9
CASSPIPGQGNYGYTF
>TRBV4-2
CASSQDLANEQFF
>TRBV11-1
CASSPGGGYGYTF
>TRBV19
CASSSLGAGDTEAFF
>TRBV6-5
CASSYSHYAGYEQFF
>TRBV29-1
CSVPGTSYLEQFF
>TRBV30
CAWRTSGTNEQFF
>TRBV18
CASSGPPDSGNTIYF
>TRBV2
CASSGLAGGFYEQYF